These 21 T cell receptor beta chains were sequenced from one sample in a study of cytomegalovirus exposure and HLA in healthy donors. The PCR used 60 Vbeta and 13 Jbeta primers. Using immunoSEQ multiplex PCR, the repertoire was profiled, and TCRdb retains in-frame clones only, with some absent. The sample carries about 160,000 clones, less than 90% recorded once. The sequenced sample was PBMCs. Receptors originate from a man between 18 and 29 years old in good health and CMV-seronegative.

This chain joins TRBV9 and TRBJ2-7; TRBD2 matches at 12 bases. The germline V gene has CDR1 SGDLS and CDR2 YYNGEE. The CDR3 has 16 amino acids. J was trimmed by 5 bases and V by 3 bases; bases with no gene match: 9. The CDR3 protein is CASSEGPGLAGNEQYF. For the CDR3, the DNA is TGTGCCAGCAGCGAAGGCCCGGGACTAGCGGGTAACGAGCAGTACTTC.

The chain has TRBV23-1 and TRBJ2-1; no reliable D call. TRBV23-1 is an ORF, with its function uncertain. The CDR3 has 13 residues. Trimming removed 3 bases from V and 5 bases from J, with 8 bases in between. The CDR3, as DNA: TGCGCCAGCAGTCACCACTCGAACAATGAGCAGTTCTTC. Its protein product is CASSHHSNNEQFF.

V gene TRBV7-2 combines with J gene TRBJ2-3; weak D call: TRBD2 (5 bases). The germline V gene encodes CDR1 SGHTA and CDR2 FQGNSA. The length of the CDR3 is 13 residues. The V end lost 5 bases, the J end lost 5 bases, and 11 bases lay between the germline ends. The CDR3 region is CASSPQAGDTQYF. In DNA, the CDR3 is TGTGCCAGCAGCCCCCAGGCGGGAGATACGCAGTATTTT.

The V call is TRBV28, the J call TRBJ2-7; D is unclear. The germline V and J ends were trimmed by 2 bases and 1 base, with 9 bases remaining between them. The V gene's germline CDR1 is MDHEN and CDR2 SYDVKM. This CDR3 has 14 residues. The CDR3 DNA reads as TGTGCCAGCAGTTTAACTCCGCCGTCCTACGAGCAGTACTTC. Encoded protein: CASSLTPPSYEQYF.

Details on this clone: One junction end disagrees with the germline gene, perhaps due to a read error. The chain carries TRBV7-9 and TRBJ2-6, with D perhaps TRBD1 (5 bases). The germline V gene encodes CDR1 SEHNR and CDR2 FQNEAQ (reference sequence). There are 16 residues in the CDR3. DNA for the CDR3: TGTTCCAGCAGCTACACAGGCCCCACTGGGGCCAACGTCCTGACTTTC. It yields the protein CSSSYTGPTGANVLTF.

This sequence joins TRBV4-3 and TRBJ1-1; no reliable D call. V was cut by 1 base and J by 4 bases, with 16 bases left in between. This CDR3 spans 16 amino acids. Germline assignment: CDR1 LGHNA and CDR2 YSLEER. CDR3 bases: TGCGCCAGCAGCCAAGGCCCAACCCTGGCGGGCACTGAAGCTTTCTTT. Translating gives CASSQGPTLAGTEAFF.

This clone was observed a single time. The CDR3 ends on some other residue instead of the conserved phenylalanine or tryptophan, so this is likely a read error. The J gene is TRBJ2-4, the V gene TRBV11-2, with 9 bases identical to TRBD2. V trimming: 0 bases; J trimming: 0 bases; junction bases outside the gene matches: 9. This CDR3 has 19 amino acids. Germline V gene data show CDR1 as SGHAT and CDR2 as FQNNGV. In DNA, the CDR3 is TGTGCCAGCAGCTTAGATCTGGTTAGCGGGGGCCTAGCCAAAAACATTCAGTACCTC. It codes for CASSLDLVSGGLAKNIQYL.

The chain uses TRBV28 and TRBJ1-2; a possible D gene is TRBD1 (5 bases). V lost 10 bases, J lost 2 bases, and 17 bases lay in between. From germline, CDR1 is MDHEN and CDR2 SYDVKM. The CDR3 sequence is 14 residues long. CDR3 nucleotide sequence: TGTGCCATTTGGGGCAGGGCTATGAACTATGGCTACACCTTC. Translating it yields CAIWGRAMNYGYTF.

The rearrangement joins TRBV11-2 to TRBJ2-3, with D maybe TRBD2 (6 bases). The CDR3 loop spans 13 amino acids. V lost 5 bases, J lost 5 bases, and 11 bases lay in between. Germline V gene data show CDR1 as SGHAT and CDR2 as FQNNGV. In nucleotides, the CDR3 is TGTGCCAGCAGCCTGACTAGGAAAGATACGCAGTATTTT. Protein product: CASSLTRKDTQYF. The variable domain in full, completed from reference TRBV11-2 and TRBJ2-3, reads EAGVAQSPRYKIIEKRQSVAFWCNPISGHATLYWYQQILGQGPKLLIQFQNNGVVDDSQLPKDRFSAERLKGVDSTLKIQPAKLEDSAVYLCASSLTRKDTQYFGPGTRLTVL.

This sequence joins TRBV19 and TRBJ2-5, with D uncertain. Per the germline V gene, CDR1 is LNHDA and CDR2 is SQIVND (reference sequence). V was clipped by 6 bases and J by 5 bases, with 13 bases between them. The CDR3 spans 13 residues. CDR3 in amino acids: CASRGPSEETQYF. In DNA, the CDR3 is TGTGCCAGTAGGGGCCCCTCAGAGGAGACCCAGTACTTC.

In this sample, this clone turned up once. V and J are TRBV7-2 and TRBJ2-7; 10 bases match TRBD2. The CDR3 sequence is 14 residues long. V dropped 5 bases and J dropped 1; count of bases not matched to a gene: 2. Looked up from germline, CDR1 is SGHTA and CDR2 is FQGNSA. CDR3 nucleotide sequence: TGTGCCAGCAGCGCACTAGCGGGGTCCTACGAGCAGTACTTC. It translates to CASSALAGSYEQYF.

The chain carries TRBV5-1 and TRBJ2-3, with a possible D match to TRBD1 (6 bases). Germline assignment: CDR1 SGHRS and CDR2 YFSETQ. The CDR3 is 16 amino acids. V gave up 4 bases and J gave up 0 bases, with 15 bases separating them. CDR3 amino acids: CASSHRQVVSTDTQYF. The CDR3 bases are TGCGCCAGCAGCCACCGACAGGTCGTTAGCACAGATACGCAGTATTTT. Combining the CDR3 with reference TRBV5-1 and TRBJ2-3 gives the whole variable domain KAGVTQTPRYLIKTRGQQVTLSCSPISGHRSVSWYQQTPGQGLQFLFEYFSETQRNKGNFPGRFSGRQFSNSRSEMNVSTLELGDSALYLCASSHRQVVSTDTQYFGPGTRLTVL.

The genes are TRBV19 and TRBJ1-1, with unresolved D. This CDR3 spans 13 amino acids. Germline V CDR1 and CDR2: LNHDA, SQIVND (reference sequence). Trimming stripped 2 bases from V and 1 base from J, with 5 bases between. The CDR3 protein is CASSISWNTEAFF. For the CDR3, the DNA is TGTGCCAGTAGTATATCATGGAACACTGAAGCTTTCTTT. Drawing the rest from reference TRBV19 and TRBJ1-1, the complete variable domain is DGGITQSPKYLFRKEGQNVTLSCEQNLNHDAMYWYRQDPGQGLRLIYYSQIVNDFQKGDIAEGYSVSREKKESFPLTVTSAQKNPTAFYLCASSISWNTEAFFGQGTRLTVV.

This clone was seen a single time. This chain links TRBV4-3 with TRBJ2-3; the match to TRBD1 covers 7 bases. Germline V gene sequence: CDR1 LGHNA, CDR2 YSLEER. The CDR3 contains 15 residues. V shed 6 bases and J 1 base; nucleotides not matched to a gene: 7. The CDR3 bases are TGCGCCAGCAGAGTAACAGGGGACGGCACAGATACGCAGTATTTT. This encodes CASRVTGDGTDTQYF.

V is TRBV4-1 and J is TRBJ2-7, with 13 bases fitting TRBD2. Trimming at V came to 4 bases and at J to 7 bases, leaving 13 bases not matched to a gene. The CDR3 is 17 amino acids. Germline-derived CDR1 and CDR2 are MGHRA and YSYEKL. Here the CDR3 DNA reads TGCGCCAGCAGCCGGACCCCTACTAGCGGGAGGGCCAAAGAGCAGTACTTC. Amino acids: CASSRTPTSGRAKEQYF.

V usage is TRBV7-9 and J usage is TRBJ2-5; 16 positions match TRBD2. The germline V gene has CDR1 SEHNR and CDR2 FQNEAQ (reference sequence). The CDR3 extends over 18 amino acids. The J segment lost 5 bases and the V segment lost 5 bases, leaving 11 bases of the junction unmatched. This chain's CDR3 is CASSPTQPGLAGGETQYF. CDR3 in DNA: TGTGCCAGCAGCCCTACACAGCCGGGACTAGCGGGAGGGGAGACCCAGTACTTC.

The gene calls are TRBV14 and TRBJ2-6; D is perhaps TRBD2 (6 bases). Deletions cut 3 bases from V and 0 bases from J, with 12 bases between. CDR1 and CDR2 (germline): SGHDN, FVKESK. The CDR3 sequence is 17 residues long. The CDR3 here is CASSQEGRHSGANVLTF. CDR3 coding DNA: TGTGCCAGCAGCCAGGAGGGACGGCACTCTGGGGCCAACGTCCTGACTTTC. Complete variable domain (other parts from reference TRBV14 and TRBJ2-6): EAGVTQFPSHSVIEKGQTVTLRCDPISGHDNLYWYRRVMGKEIKFLLHFVKESKQDESGMPNNRFLAERTGGTYSTLKVQPAELEDSGVYFCASSQEGRHSGANVLTFGAGSRLTVL.

V is TRBV5-1 and J is TRBJ2-6; D is uncertain. The CDR3 spans 16 residues. Germline CDR1 and CDR2: SGHRS and YFSETQ. Trimming left V 0 bases short and J 2 bases short, with 9 bases between. For the CDR3, the DNA is TGCGCCAGCAGCTTGGGCCAGGAAGCTGGGGCCAACGTCCTGACTTTC. As protein: CASSLGQEAGANVLTF.

V and J are TRBV2 and TRBJ2-1; D not resolved. The CDR3 loop spans 14 amino acids. V lost 8 bases to trimming and J lost 6 bases, with 17 bases between them. Germline values: CDR1 SNHLY, CDR2 FYNNEI. The CDR3 loop reads CASSPTAEVNEQFF. The CDR3, as DNA: TGTGCCAGCTCCCCAACAGCTGAAGTCAATGAGCAGTTCTTC. Drawing the rest from reference TRBV2 and TRBJ2-1, the complete variable domain is EPEVTQTPSHQVTQMGQEVILRCVPISNHLYFYWYRQILGQKVEFLVSFYNNEISEKSEIFDDQFSVERPDGSNFTLKIRSTKLEDSAMYFCASSPTAEVNEQFFGPGTRLTVL.

V gene TRBV5-1 combines with J gene TRBJ1-1; the match to TRBD1 covers 9 bases. Trimming cost V 4 bases and J 1 base; bases outside gene matches: 11. CDR1 and CDR2 (germline): SGHRS, YFSETQ. This CDR3 is 17 amino acids long. DNA of the CDR3: TGCGCCAGCAGCCCGTCCCGGGACAGGGACCCGAACACTGAAGCTTTCTTT. It codes for CASSPSRDRDPNTEAFF.

V is TRBV5-1 and J is TRBJ2-5, with 12 nucleotides matching TRBD2. CDR1 and CDR2 from the germline V gene are SGHRS and YFSETQ. CDR3 length equals 15 residues. The junction had 4 bases not matched to a gene; V was cut back by 4 bases and J by 3 bases. CDR3 residues: CASSPSGGAEETQYF. The CDR3 nucleotides read TGCGCCAGCAGCCCTAGCGGGGGGGCGGAAGAGACCCAGTACTTC. The full variable domain, with the rest looked up from reference TRBV5-1 and TRBJ2-5, is KAGVTQTPRYLIKTRGQQVTLSCSPISGHRSVSWYQQTPGQGLQFLFEYFSETQRNKGNFPGRFSGRQFSNSRSEMNVSTLELGDSALYLCASSPSGGAEETQYFGPGTRLLVL.